Presented here are 2 T cell receptor beta chains from one specimen sequenced in a study of T cells in Graves' hyperthyroidism and ophthalmopathy. Amplified TCR beta CDR3 regions derived from RNA transcripts. HTBI primers were used for first-round RT-PCR of the TCR CDR3. TCRdb ran MiXCR on the multiplex PCR reads and lists one entry per CDR3 protein. The sample lists more than 450,000 distinct CDR3 sequences, roughly 21% seen once, with over 45% in the top ten. The source material was blood. All receptors derive from a man aged 40-50 years with Graves' ophthalmopathy.

Points on this clonotype: Since a much larger clone is just one base distant, this may be a read error. V and J are TRBV20-1 and TRBJ2-1; D is perhaps TRBD2 (5 bases). From germline, CDR1 is DFQATT and CDR2 SNEGSKA (reference sequence). V dropped 3 bases and J dropped 8 bases, with 14 bases sitting between them. The length of the CDR3 is 13 residues. The CDR3 DNA is TGCAGTGCTAGTCAACTAGTTGGCGATGAGCAGTTCTTC. It encodes CSASQLVGDEQFF.

This sequence joins TRBV24-1 and TRBJ2-1, with 7 bases matching TRBD2. J gave up 8 bases and V 1 base, and 7 bases lay outside the gene matches. Germline V gene data show CDR1 as KGHDR and CDR2 as SFDVKD. The CDR3 consists of 15 residues. CDR3 amino acids: CATSDFGGGRYEQFF. For the CDR3, the DNA is TGTGCCACCAGTGATTTCGGGGGAGGGCGGTATGAGCAGTTCTTC.